A single sample is the source of the 31 T cell receptor beta chains below, sequenced in a study of CD8 T cells in ankylosing spondylitis. Via MiXCR, TCRdb re-called the 5' RACE reads, giving one row per CDR3 protein. The table has about 170,000 distinct CDR3 sequences, about 16% seen once. Sequencing was performed on blood, either unsorted or a sorted T cell fraction (not recorded which). The receptors here all came from a male donor with ankylosing spondylitis or in good health (not recorded which).

This clonotype was counted only a few times. The chain combines TRBV24-1 with TRBJ2-2; D not certain. The CDR3 sequence is 16 residues long. CDR1 and CDR2 from the germline V gene are KGHDR and SFDVKD. Trimming left V 10 bases short and J 2 bases short, with 19 bases between. Written as DNA, the CDR3 is TGTGCCACTTCGACTCCCGCCCTATTCAACACCGGGGAGCTGTTTTTT. This translates into CATSTPALFNTGELFF.

This clonotype was counted between two and nine times. The chain has TRBV27 and TRBJ2-5; perhaps TRBD2 as D (6 bases). The germline V gene has CDR1 MNHEY and CDR2 SMNVEV (reference sequence). With 3 bases removed from V and 2 bases from J, the gap between germline ends came to 13 bases. The CDR3 covers 15 residues. As DNA, the CDR3 is TGTGCCAGCAGTTTCGCGGGAACGACTCAAGAGACCCAGTACTTC. Encoded protein: CASSFAGTTQETQYF.

This clonotype has ten or more counts. The CDR3 region has the DNA TGTGCCAGCAGTTTTTCAAGGGGCACCGGGGAGCTGTTTTTT. It translates to CASSFSRGTGELFF. The V gene is TRBV12-3 or TRBV12-4, the J gene TRBJ2-2; D perhaps matches TRBD1 (5 bases). With 3 bases removed from V and 4 bases from J, the gap between germline ends came to 9 bases. The CDR3 is 14 amino acids.

This clonotype has at least ten counts. The chain employs TRBV24-1 and TRBJ1-5; 7 nucleotides match TRBD1. The trim removed 5 bases at V and 11 bases at J, leaving 5 bases unmatched. Per the germline V gene, CDR1 is KGHDR and CDR2 is SFDVKD. The CDR3 totals 12 residues. CDR3 protein: CATSAQQGSQHF. Written as DNA, the CDR3 is TGTGCCACCAGTGCCCAACAGGGGTCCCAGCATTTT.

This clonotype has a count of ten or more. The genes are TRBV10-3 and TRBJ2-7; 7 nucleotides agree with TRBD1. Germline CDR1 and CDR2: ENHRY and SYGVKD. V gave up 6 bases and J gave up 1 base; unmatched junction bases: 6. The CDR3 spans 14 residues. CDR3 amino acids: CAISTDRVSYEQYF. DNA for the CDR3: TGTGCCATCAGCACCGACAGGGTGTCCTACGAGCAGTACTTC.

This clonotype came up a few times. CDR3 sequence reads: CASSPRTSGSFPSYEQYF. CDR3 DNA: TGTGCCAGCAGCCCCAGGACTAGCGGGTCGTTTCCTTCCTACGAGCAGTACTTC. The chain has TRBV11-2 and TRBJ2-7; 11 nucleotides agree with TRBD2. The germline gives CDR1 SGHAT, CDR2 FQNNGV. V trimming: 5 bases; J trimming: 1 base; junction bases outside the gene matches: 13. The CDR3 covers 18 residues.

This chain joins TRBV5-1 and TRBJ2-2; the D is unclear. This CDR3 comprises 14 residues. V was clipped by 1 base and J by 2 bases, with 6 bases between them. In germline, CDR1 is SGHRS, CDR2 YFSETQ. The CDR3 reads CASSLRPNTGELFF. The CDR3 DNA reads TGCGCCAGCAGCTTGAGGCCTAACACCGGGGAGCTGTTTTTT.

This clonotype has at least ten counts. The chain uses TRBV15 and TRBJ2-3, with D perhaps matching TRBD2 (5 bases). Germline V CDR1 and CDR2: LNHNV, YYDKDF (reference sequence). V lost 5 bases, J lost 3 bases, and 12 bases lay in between. This CDR3 has 14 amino acids. The CDR3 sequence is CATSLLRRTDTQYF. The CDR3 bases are TGTGCCACCAGCCTCCTACGGAGGACAGATACGCAGTATTTT.

The J gene is TRBJ2-1, the V gene TRBV7-9, with D tentatively TRBD2 (5 bases). Germline CDR1 SEHNR, CDR2 FQNEAQ (reference sequence). V lost 8 bases, J lost 14 bases, and 19 bases lay in between. The CDR3 length is 12 residues. The CDR3 DNA is TGTGCCAGCGGATTGGAGGCCTCTAGGGAGTTCTTC. Its protein product is CASGLEASREFF.

The chain joins TRBV7-2 to TRBJ2-6; D ambiguous. Between the trimmed V and J ends, which lost 4 bases and 4 bases, there was a span of 8 bases. Germline assignment: CDR1 SGHTA and CDR2 FQGNSA. The CDR3 is 14 residues long. CDR3 sequence reads: CTSSSNAGANVLTF. The CDR3 coding sequence is TGTACCAGCAGCTCAAATGCGGGGGCCAACGTCCTGACTTTC.

The chain links TRBV6-2 or TRBV6-3 to TRBJ2-2; D possibly matches TRBD1 or TRBD2 (7 bases each). V lost 2 bases to trimming and J lost 4 bases, with 14 bases between them. CDR1 is MNHEY, CDR2 SVGEGT, per germline. The CDR3 is 16 residues long. The DNA for the CDR3 is TGTGCCAGCAGTTACCAGAGCGGGACAGTCACCGGGGAGCTGTTTTTT. Encoded protein: CASSYQSGTVTGELFF.

This clonotype came up a few times. The chain employs TRBV24-1 and TRBJ2-1; 11 bases align to TRBD2. Germline V gene data show CDR1 as KGHDR and CDR2 as SFDVKD. The J segment lost 7 bases and the V segment lost 6 bases, leaving 10 bases of the junction unmatched. The CDR3 length is 16 residues. CDR3 sequence: CATSRPTSGRRNEQFF. CDR3 nucleotide sequence: TGTGCCACCAGTCGCCCAACTAGCGGGAGACGGAATGAGCAGTTCTTC.

This clonotype appeared a single time. A much larger clone differs by one base, so this may be a read error. This chain links TRBV29-1 with TRBJ2-2; 11 bases fit TRBD2. Germline CDR1 reads SQVTM; CDR2 reads ANQGSEA. The CDR3 runs 15 residues. CDR3 bases: TGCGGCGTTGATAGCGGGAGGGGGGGCACCGGGGAGCTGTTTTTT. This encodes CGVDSGRGGTGELFF.

This clonotype was observed a handful of times. V and J are TRBV7-2 and TRBJ2-7; D unresolved. V was cut by 5 bases and J by 5 bases, with 13 bases left in between. This CDR3 contains 13 residues. Germline CDR1 SGHTA, CDR2 FQGNSA. The CDR3 coding sequence is TGTGCCAGCAGCGTCGGGCGTGGAAACGAGCAGTACTTC. This sequence encodes CASSVGRGNEQYF.

The table lists this clonotype with many counts. This chain uses TRBV5-1 with TRBJ2-1; 10 positions agree with TRBD2. Germline V gene lookup returns CDR1 SGHRS and CDR2 YFSETQ. Trimming at V came to 2 bases and at J to 2 bases, leaving 13 bases not matched to a gene. The CDR3 is made up of 19 amino acids. CDR3 coding DNA: TGCGCCAGCAGCTTACCTAGCGGGAGTAAAGTTGGCCCCTACAATGAGCAGTTCTTC. Residues: CASSLPSGSKVGPYNEQFF.

This clonotype has only a few counts. J is TRBJ1-2 and V is TRBV2; D gene unclear. The CDR3 extends over 16 amino acids. Germline V gene lookup returns CDR1 SNHLY and CDR2 FYNNEI. V shed 1 base and J shed 4 bases, with 16 bases lying between them. The CDR3 protein is CASSEDFGAGVYGYTF. The CDR3 DNA is TGTGCCAGCAGTGAAGATTTTGGTGCTGGGGTCTATGGCTACACCTTC.

This clonotype was picked up a small number of times. V and J are TRBV18 and TRBJ2-7; no reliable D call. The V end was cut by 3 bases, the J end by 7 bases, with 7 bases between. This CDR3 is built from 11 residues. Germline V CDR1 and CDR2: KGHSH, LQKENI. The CDR3 bases are TGTGCCAGCTCACCTAGTGCAGAGCAGTACTTC. This codes for CASSPSAEQYF.

This clonotype turned up a few times. The junction shows a germline mismatch at one end, possibly a read error. V is TRBV18 and J is TRBJ1-1; 9 nucleotides match TRBD1. CDR3 size: 15 residues. Germline-derived CDR1 and CDR2 are KGHSH and LQKENI. The CDR3 DNA sequence: TGTGCCAGCTCGCCACAGGGGGCTATGAACACTGAAGCTTTCTTT. This sequence encodes CASSPQGAMNTEAFF.

The chain joins TRBV29-1 to TRBJ1-5; the match to TRBD1 covers 8 bases. This CDR3 contains 15 residues. Germline CDR1 reads SQVTM; CDR2 reads ANQGSEA. The trim removed 4 bases at V and 3 bases at J, leaving 8 bases unmatched. CDR3 nucleotides: TGCAGCGTTGGGCCGACAGGGGACGACAATCAGCCCCAGCATTTT. Protein: CSVGPTGDDNQPQHF.

This clonotype was detected ten times or more. The chain couples TRBV5-1 to TRBJ2-2; the D call may be TRBD1 or TRBD2 (5 bases each). CDR1 SGHRS and CDR2 YFSETQ come from the germline V gene. Trimming shortened V by 3 bases and J by 0 bases, and 12 bases separated the two germline ends. The CDR3 spans 16 residues. CDR3: CASSSTGTANTGELFF. CDR3 nucleotides: TGCGCCAGCAGCTCCACCGGGACGGCGAACACCGGGGAGCTGTTTTTT. Combining the CDR3 with reference TRBV5-1 and TRBJ2-2 gives the whole variable domain KAGVTQTPRYLIKTRGQQVTLSCSPISGHRSVSWYQQTPGQGLQFLFEYFSETQRNKGNFPGRFSGRQFSNSRSEMNVSTLELGDSALYLCASSSTGTANTGELFFGEGSRLTVL.

The chain couples TRBV3-1 to TRBJ1-2, with a weak D call TRBD1 (5 bases). The CDR3 contains 16 residues. The V end lost 2 bases, the J end lost 4 bases, and 17 bases lay between the germline ends. Germline V gene lookup returns CDR1 LGHDT and CDR2 YNNKEL (reference sequence). Here the CDR3 reads CASSQKTQGLAYGYTF. The CDR3 coding sequence is TGTGCCAGCAGCCAAAAGACCCAGGGCCTCGCCTATGGCTACACCTTC.

This clonotype was detected only a few times. CDR3 coding DNA: TGCGCCAGCAGCCCGGGGGGGTATGGCACTGAAGCTTTCTTT. It encodes CASSPGGYGTEAFF. V is TRBV4-1 and J is TRBJ1-1; D is possibly TRBD1 (5 bases). The CDR3 runs to 14 residues. The V end lost 4 bases, the J end lost 4 bases, and 13 bases lay between the germline ends. CDR1 and CDR2 (germline): MGHRA, YSYEKL.

The V and J genes are TRBV5-4 and TRBJ1-1; no clear D gene. This CDR3 comprises 15 residues. CDR1 is SGHNT, CDR2 YYREEE, per germline (reference sequence). Trimming pared 2 bases from V and 5 bases from J, leaving 16 bases between. In DNA form, the CDR3 reads TGTGCCAGCAGCTTAAGAAGTGGGTTGGGGACTGAAGCTTTCTTT. It yields the protein CASSLRSGLGTEAFF.

The sample holds many counts of this clonotype. This chain links TRBV6-1 with TRBJ2-3; 12 bases agree with TRBD2. J was trimmed by 0 bases and V by 6 bases; bases with no gene match: 1. The CDR3 spans 15 residues. Germline CDR1 is MNHNS and CDR2 is SASEGT. The CDR3 sequence is CASRGTSGSTDTQYF. CDR3 nucleotides: TGTGCCAGCAGAGGGACTAGCGGGAGCACAGATACGCAGTATTTT.

This chain links TRBV7-2 with TRBJ2-1; tentatively, D is TRBD1 or TRBD2 (7 bases each). Per the germline V gene, CDR1 is SGHTA and CDR2 is FQGNSA. V was shortened by 3 bases and J by 6 bases, with 12 bases between the two germline ends. The CDR3 loop spans 14 amino acids. CDR3 region: CASSFQGGVNEQFF. CDR3 DNA sequence: TGTGCCAGCAGCTTTCAGGGGGGGGTCAATGAGCAGTTCTTC.

This clonotype was detected many times. This chain joins TRBV24-1 and TRBJ2-7; D remains unclear. There are 12 residues in the CDR3. CDR1 and CDR2 (germline): KGHDR, SFDVKD. Trimming took 4 bases from V and 6 from J, leaving 9 bases between them. The CDR3 spells CATSEGSLEQYF. Here the CDR3 DNA reads TGTGCCACCAGTGAAGGTTCTCTCGAGCAGTACTTC.

The chain links TRBV5-1 to TRBJ1-1; possible D gene TRBD1, 6 bases. V dropped 4 bases and J dropped 3 bases, with 16 bases sitting between them. CDR3 size: 15 residues. Per the germline V gene, CDR1 is SGHRS and CDR2 is YFSETQ. The CDR3 DNA is TGCGCCAGCAGCGTAGAGCCCGGGACATACACTGAAGCTTTCTTT. Protein product: CASSVEPGTYTEAFF. Looking up the rest from reference TRBV5-1 and TRBJ1-1 gives the full variable domain: KAGVTQTPRYLIKTRGQQVTLSCSPISGHRSVSWYQQTPGQGLQFLFEYFSETQRNKGNFPGRFSGRQFSNSRSEMNVSTLELGDSALYLCASSVEPGTYTEAFFGQGTRLTVV.

The V gene is TRBV15, the J gene TRBJ1-4; D gene ambiguous. This CDR3 has 13 amino acids. CDR1 is LNHNV, CDR2 YYDKDF, per germline (reference sequence). V was pared by 1 base and J by 8 bases, with 8 bases between. CDR3 in DNA: TGTGCCACCAGCAGAGGGGCGGGAGAAAAACTGTTTTTT. Protein product: CATSRGAGEKLFF.

Many counts were recorded for this clonotype. The chain carries TRBV28 and TRBJ1-5; D is unclear. The CDR3 runs 12 residues. The V and J ends lost 5 bases and 11 bases respectively, with 13 bases between them. CDR1 is MDHEN, CDR2 SYDVKM, per germline. The CDR3 region has the DNA TGTGCCAGCAGTCCGGGTCGGATGGCCCAGCATTTT. Its protein is CASSPGRMAQHF.

There are a few counts of this clonotype. The chain recombines TRBV7-4 with TRBJ2-7; 10 nucleotides match TRBD1. The CDR3 consists of 14 residues. The J segment lost 6 bases and the V segment lost 1 base, leaving 3 bases of the junction unmatched. Per the germline V gene, CDR1 is SGHVT and CDR2 is SQSDAQ. CDR3 loop: CASSLGDRGSEQYF. The CDR3, as DNA: TGTGCCAGCAGCTTAGGGGACAGGGGATCCGAGCAGTACTTC. The full variable domain, rest sourced from reference TRBV7-4 and TRBJ2-7, is GAGVSQSPRYKVAKRGRDVALRCDSISGHVTLYWYRQTLGQGSEVLTYSQSDAQRDKSGRPSGRFSAERPERSVSTLKIQRTEQGDSAVYLCASSLGDRGSEQYFGPGTRLTVT.

This clonotype came up many times. J is TRBJ2-2 and V is TRBV20-1, with a tentative D call TRBD2 (6 bases). Germline CDR1 is DFQATT and CDR2 is SNEGSKA (reference sequence). There are 13 residues in the CDR3. Trimming took 6 bases from V and 1 from J, leaving 9 bases between them. The CDR3 protein is CSAREKNTGELFF. The CDR3 DNA reads as TGCAGTGCCCGGGAGAAGAACACCGGGGAGCTGTTTTTT.